These 3 T cell receptor beta chains share one sample of origin, sequenced in a study of blood T cell repertoires in COVID-19. The method was immunoSEQ multiplex PCR; TCRdb's version includes in-frame clones alone and lacks a portion of them. Among around 67,000 clones listed, almost 90% were seen once. The sample was peripheral blood. All receptors derive from an elderly woman with active or convalescent COVID-19.

V gene TRBV6-5 combines with J gene TRBJ2-2, with a possible D match to TRBD1 (6 bases). CDR3 length: 15 residues. The V gene's germline CDR1 is MNHEY and CDR2 SVGAGI. The V and J ends lost 6 bases and 7 bases respectively, with 18 bases between them. The CDR3 is CASRARQAGNGELFF. The CDR3 region has the DNA TGTGCCAGCAGAGCCCGACAGGCTGGGAACGGGGAGCTGTTTTTT.

The CDR3 loop is CATSERGSGHRGRYEQYF. CDR3 coding DNA: TGTGCCACCAGTGAACGCGGCTCGGGACACCGTGGACGCTACGAGCAGTACTTC. This chain connects TRBV24-1 to TRBJ2-7, with a tentative D call TRBD1 (6 bases). Germline assignment: CDR1 KGHDR and CDR2 SFDVKD. The CDR3 length is 18 residues. The germline V and J ends were trimmed by 4 bases and 3 bases, with 24 bases remaining between them.

This clone was seen once. The chain has TRBV5-1 and TRBJ1-3, with D possibly TRBD1 on 6 matching bases. The CDR3 totals 16 residues. Deletions cut 4 bases from V and 8 bases from J, with 22 bases between. Germline assignment: CDR1 SGHRS and CDR2 YFSETQ. The CDR3 nucleotides read TGCGCCAGCAGCCCCTGGACGGGGGGGGGCGCGGACACCATATATTTT. Amino acid sequence: CASSPWTGGGADTIYF.